This T cell receptor beta chain was profiled in a study of cytomegalovirus exposure and HLA in healthy donors. The primer mix had 60 Vbeta and 13 Jbeta primers. Assay used: immunoSEQ multiplex PCR; TCRdb lists only in-frame clones, some missing. The sample records under 150,000 clones, less than 85% being singletons. The study, taken as a whole, reports: It emerged from a later analysis that several of the most significant clusters appeared to be linked to common viral pathogens. A later analysis found that most CMV-associated TCR beta chains appeared HLA-restricted. TCR beta V- and J-gene trimming, according to a later analysis, was linked to a missense DCLRE1C variant.

Trimming shortened V by 4 bases and J by 6 bases, and 15 bases separated the two germline ends. Germline CDR1 is SGHNT and CDR2 is YYREEE (reference sequence). The length of the CDR3 is 14 residues. As regards this clone: Its specificity is not known.

The chain employs TRBV5-4 and TRBJ2-3, with D perhaps matching TRBD2 (6 bases). This TCR was sampled from a male donor in good health and CMV-seronegative. Specimen: PBMCs. CDR3 bases: TGTGCCAGCAGCGCCGGACACCGGGGGGATACGCAGTATTTT. Protein product: CASSAGHRGDTQYF.